Presented here are 7 T cell receptor beta chains from one specimen sequenced in a study of a mutant IDH1 vaccine in newly diagnosed glioma. Measured with immunoSEQ multiplex PCR; TCRdb has only the in-frame clones, and not every one. Among 40,000 or so clones listed, roughly 82% were seen once. Their cognate antigens are unknown. Sample time point: week 47, end of study. Doses of 300 ug of mutant IDH1 20-mer peptide were given with topical imiquimod. Material: PBMCs, obtained from a glioma patient whose treatment included an IDH1 peptide vaccine. The receptors were gathered from a man aged 18-30 years with glioma. Some clones in this sample may be carry-over from other donors' samples.

The chain combines TRBV5-1 with TRBJ1-2; 10 positions match TRBD1. V dropped 3 bases and J dropped 3; count of bases not matched to a gene: 11. CDR1 is SGHRS and CDR2 is YFSETQ in the germline V gene. This CDR3 spans 17 amino acids. The CDR3 reads CASSWNRDRGSDYGYTF. The CDR3 nucleotides read TGCGCCAGCAGCTGGAACCGGGACAGGGGCTCCGACTATGGCTACACCTTC.

V gene TRBV5-4 combines with J gene TRBJ2-3, with D hard to call. V was shortened by 1 base and J by 1 base, with 4 bases between the two germline ends. The CDR3 is 13 residues long. Germline CDR1 and CDR2: SGHNT and YYREEE (reference sequence). DNA of the CDR3: TGTGCCAGCAGCTTGTCCGGCACAGATACGCAGTATTTT. It yields the protein CASSLSGTDTQYF.

The gene calls are TRBV4-2 and TRBJ2-2; D may be TRBD2 (6 bases). There are 17 residues in the CDR3. Between the trimmed V and J ends, which lost 3 bases and 1 base, there was a span of 15 bases. Per the germline V gene, CDR1 is LGHNA and CDR2 is YNFKEQ. CDR3 residues: CASSHSRVRGNTGELFF. CDR3 DNA: TGTGCCAGCAGCCACTCTCGGGTGCGGGGGAACACCGGGGAGCTGTTTTTT.

The CDR3 region has the DNA TGTGCCAGCAGCGGGTCGAACACCGGGGAGCTGTTTTTT. Encoded protein: CASSGSNTGELFF. The rearrangement uses TRBV5-6 and TRBJ2-2; D remains ambiguous. Germline V gives CDR1 SGHDT, CDR2 YYEEEE. The CDR3 has 13 residues. V was shortened by 4 bases and J by 0 bases, with 4 bases between the two germline ends.

V gene TRBV6-5 combines with J gene TRBJ1-2, with TRBD1 matching 7 bases. Germline CDR1 reads MNHEY; CDR2 reads SVGAGI. Trimming at V came to 7 bases and at J to 0 bases, leaving 8 bases not matched to a gene. CDR3 length: 15 amino acids. This CDR3 reads CASISTGPTNYGYTF. The CDR3 bases are TGTGCCAGCATTTCGACAGGGCCCACTAACTATGGCTACACCTTC.

The count of this clone is one. The CDR3 sequence is CASSSNPGQGSGANVLTF. The CDR3 DNA is TGTGCCAGCAGTTCGAACCCGGGACAGGGCTCTGGGGCCAACGTCCTGACTTTC. V usage is TRBV5-4 and J usage is TRBJ2-6, with 9 bases identical to TRBD1. Germline trimming cut 5 bases from V and 0 bases from J; bases unmatched to any gene: 9. The CDR3 extends over 18 amino acids. Germline V gives CDR1 SGHNT, CDR2 YYREEE (reference sequence).

The gene calls are TRBV14 and TRBJ1-2; TRBD1 might be the D (5 bases). Germline V lookup: CDR1 SGHDN, CDR2 FVKESK. The CDR3 loop spans 15 amino acids. V gave up 8 bases and J gave up 1 base, with 17 bases separating them. In nucleotides, the CDR3 is TGTGCCAGCTCCGACCCCGGGACTGTTAACTATGGCTACACCTTC. It encodes CASSDPGTVNYGYTF.